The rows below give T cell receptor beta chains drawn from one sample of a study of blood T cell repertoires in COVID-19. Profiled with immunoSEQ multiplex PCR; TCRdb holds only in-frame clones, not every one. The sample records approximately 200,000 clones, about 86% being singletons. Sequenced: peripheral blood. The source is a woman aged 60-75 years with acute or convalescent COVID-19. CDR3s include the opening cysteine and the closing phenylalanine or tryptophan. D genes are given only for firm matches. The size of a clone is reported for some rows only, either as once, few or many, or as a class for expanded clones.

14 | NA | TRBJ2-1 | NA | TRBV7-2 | TGTGCCAGCAACACGGGGAACATTTACAATGAGCAGTTCTTC | CASNTGNIYNEQFF
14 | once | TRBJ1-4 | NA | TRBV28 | TGTGCCAGCAGTTCCCCCACGGTGGATGAAAAACTGTTTTTT | CASSSPTVDEKLFF
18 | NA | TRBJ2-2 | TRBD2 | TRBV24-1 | TGTGCCACCAGTGACGCCTCGGCTAGCGGGGGCTACACCGGGGAGCTGTTTTTT | CATSDASASGGYTGELFF
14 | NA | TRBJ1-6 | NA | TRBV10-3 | TGTGCCATCAGTGAATGGACAGATAATTCACCCCTCCACTTT | CAISEWTDNSPLHF
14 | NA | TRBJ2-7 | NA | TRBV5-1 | TGCGCCAGCAGGACTACCGACCGAGACTACGAGCAGTACTTC | CASRTTDRDYEQYF
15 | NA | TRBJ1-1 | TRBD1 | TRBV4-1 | TGCGCCAGCAGCCAAGGCCCCCGGACAGGGCGGTCAGCTTTCTTT | CASSQGPRTGRSAFF
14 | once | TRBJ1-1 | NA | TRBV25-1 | TGTGCCAGCAGTTCCCGGGGGGGACGCACTGAAGCTTTCTTT | CASSSRGGRTEAFF
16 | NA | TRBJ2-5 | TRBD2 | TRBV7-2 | TGTGCCAGCAGCCCGAGGGGACTAGCGGGAGGGGAGACCCAGTACTTC | CASSPRGLAGGETQYF
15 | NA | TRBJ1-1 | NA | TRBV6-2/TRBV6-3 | TGTGCCAGCAGTCCCCACAGGGTAAAGGGTACTGAAGCTTTCTTT | CASSPHRVKGTEAFF
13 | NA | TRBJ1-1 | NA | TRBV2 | TGTGCCAGCAGGGCGACAGCGAACACTGAAGCTTTCTTT | CASRATANTEAFF
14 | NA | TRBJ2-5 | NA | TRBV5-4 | TGTGCCAGCAGCTTGGTCGGGTCACAAGAGACCCAGTACTTC | CASSLVGSQETQYF
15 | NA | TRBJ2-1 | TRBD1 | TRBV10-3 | TGTGCCATCAGTGCCCCGGACAGGGGAGTGAATGAGCAGTTCTTC | CAISAPDRGVNEQFF
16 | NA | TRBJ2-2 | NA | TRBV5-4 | TGTGCCAGCAGCACCCAGGGACTTATGAACACCGGGGAGCTGTTTTTT | CASSTQGLMNTGELFF
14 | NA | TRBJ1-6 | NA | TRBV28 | TGTGCCAGCAGTTTATCGGGTCTCAATTCACCCCTCCACTTT | CASSLSGLNSPLHF
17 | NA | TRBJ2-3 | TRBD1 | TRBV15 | TGTGCCACCAGCAGAGCCCTGGACAGGGCAAGGACAGATACGCAGTATTTT | CATSRALDRARTDTQYF
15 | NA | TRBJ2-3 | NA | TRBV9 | TGTGCCAGCAGCGTAGCCAGGGGAGGCACAGATACGCAGTATTTT | CASSVARGGTDTQYF
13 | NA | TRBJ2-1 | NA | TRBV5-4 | TGTGCCAGCAGCTCTCCGGCAGCGGATGAGCAGTTCTTC | CASSSPAADEQFF
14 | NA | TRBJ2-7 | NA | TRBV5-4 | TGTGCCAGCAGCTTGGGGGCAGGGGTCTACGAGCAGTACTTC | CASSLGAGVYEQYF
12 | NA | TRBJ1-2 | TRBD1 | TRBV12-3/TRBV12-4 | TGTGCCACCGGGACAGGGGCTGGTGGCTACACCTTC | CATGTGAGGYTF
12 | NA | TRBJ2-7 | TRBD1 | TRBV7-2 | TGTGCCAGCAGCGACAGGGGTTACGAGCAGTACTTC | CASSDRGYEQYF
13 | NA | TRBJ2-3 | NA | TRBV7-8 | TGTGCCTTAAGTGGAGGGGGCACAGATACGCAGTATTTT | CALSGGGTDTQYF
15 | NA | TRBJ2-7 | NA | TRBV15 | TGTGCCACCAGCCGCATTGGTGGAGGGTCCTACGAGCAGTACTTC | CATSRIGGGSYEQYF
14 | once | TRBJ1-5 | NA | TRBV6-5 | TGTGCCAGCAGTTACTCGCCAGGGTCTCAGCCCCAGCATTTT | CASSYSPGSQPQHF
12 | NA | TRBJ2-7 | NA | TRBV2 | TGTGCCAGCATGGTAAGCTTATACGAGCAGTACTTC | CASMVSLYEQYF
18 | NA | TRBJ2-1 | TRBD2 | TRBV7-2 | TGTGCCAGCAGCTTTACAAAGGCGGGGGGGAGGTTTGGGAATGAGCAGTTCTTC | CASSFTKAGGRFGNEQFF
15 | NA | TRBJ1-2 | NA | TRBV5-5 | TGTGCCAGCAGCTTATTGACGGACAGTTTCTATGGCTACACCTTC | CASSLLTDSFYGYTF
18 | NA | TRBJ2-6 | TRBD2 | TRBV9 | TGTGCCAGCAGCGTATACAGCGGGGGTATCTCTGGGGCCAACGTCCTGACTTTC | CASSVYSGGISGANVLTF
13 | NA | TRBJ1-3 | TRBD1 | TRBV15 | TGTGCCACCGGACAGGGAAATACCAACACCATATATTTT | CATGQGNTNTIYF
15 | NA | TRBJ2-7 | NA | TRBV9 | TGTGCCAGCAGCCCCCAGGGGGGAGTGAGCTACGAGCAGTACTTC | CASSPQGGVSYEQYF
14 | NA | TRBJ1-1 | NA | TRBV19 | TGTGCCAGTAGAATTCCGGGGTTGGACACTGAAGCTTTCTTT | CASRIPGLDTEAFF
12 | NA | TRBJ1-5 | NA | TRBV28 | TGTGCCAGCAGTTTGGTGGCTCAGCCCCAGCATTTT | CASSLVAQPQHF
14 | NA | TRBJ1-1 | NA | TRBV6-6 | TGTGCCAGCAACATCAGGGCAATAAACACTGAAGCTTTCTTT | CASNIRAINTEAFF
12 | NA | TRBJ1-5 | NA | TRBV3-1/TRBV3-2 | TGTGCCAGCAGCTCAGGTCATCAGCCCCAGCATTTT | CASSSGHQPQHF
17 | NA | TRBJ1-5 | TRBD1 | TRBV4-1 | TGCGCCAGCAGCCCCGGGGACAGGGCAATCAGCAATCAGCCCCAGCATTTT | CASSPGDRAISNQPQHF
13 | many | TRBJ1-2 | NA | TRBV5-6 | TGTGCCAGCAGCACCCGGGCGGGAGAGGGCTACACCTTC | CASSTRAGEGYTF